This entry concerns a single T cell receptor beta chain. The target antigen is unknown. This specimen belongs to a study of T cells after posttransplantation cyclophosphamide. Study results and caveats: TRB overlap between skin or GI tissue T cells and blood was limited.

TCRdb keeps only in-frame clones here, not all; method: immunoSEQ multiplex PCR. The table has 42,000 or so clones, roughly 88% seen once. Busulfan-fludarabine conditioning, marrow transplant, and cyclophosphamide on days +3 and +4 were administered. The germline V gene encodes CDR1 SNHLY and CDR2 FYNNEI. V was shortened by 6 bases and J by 4 bases, with 10 bases between the two germline ends. The CDR3 sequence is 13 residues long. The sequences come from PBMCs, collected around 60 days after allogeneic stem cell transplant with posttransplant cyclophosphamide. The gene calls are TRBV2 and TRBJ1-5; D possibly corresponds to TRBD1 (5 bases). This receptor was taken from a male patient aged 55-69 years who received an allogeneic stem cell transplant from a related donor and was CMV-positive. Part of the T cell pool may stem from the graft donor. Here the CDR3 reads CASRQEENQPQHF. The DNA for the CDR3 is TGTGCCAGCAGACAGGAAGAGAATCAGCCCCAGCATTTT.